The 3 T cell receptor beta chains below all came from one sample that was sequenced in a study of blood T cell repertoires in COVID-19. Sequencing was performed with immunoSEQ multiplex PCR; in TCRdb, only in-frame clones are kept and a portion is missing. Of some 300,000 clones detected, about nine tenths appear once; the ten largest clones hold roughly 7%. Sequenced sample: peripheral blood. The receptor set was obtained from a woman younger than 45 who had recovered from COVID-19.

This chain uses TRBV9 with TRBJ1-6; D is perhaps TRBD1 (6 bases). Trimming took off 3 bases at V and 10 bases at J, with 14 bases between the two ends. This CDR3 spans 14 amino acids. CDR1 is SGDLS, CDR2 YYNGEE, per germline. CDR3 residues: CASSGGGGGSPLHF. The CDR3 DNA sequence: TGTGCCAGCAGCGGAGGAGGGGGGGGCTCACCCCTCCACTTT.

The chain links TRBV15 to TRBJ2-1; D gene unclear. The CDR3 is made up of 14 amino acids. Germline CDR1 and CDR2: LNHNV and YYDKDF (reference sequence). Between the trimmed V and J ends, which lost 0 bases and 6 bases, there was a span of 9 bases. The CDR3 reads CATSRDKSSNEQFF. CDR3 sequence (DNA): TGTGCCACCAGCAGAGATAAAAGCTCCAATGAGCAGTTCTTC.

The chain carries TRBV29-1 and TRBJ2-2; TRBD1 aligns across 9 bases. There are 15 residues in the CDR3. V lost 2 bases, J lost 9 bases, and 10 bases stayed unmatched. Germline V lookup: CDR1 SQVTM, CDR2 ANQGSEA. In DNA, the CDR3 is TGCAGCGTTGAACGGGGACAGGGCGGAGAGTGGGAGCTGTTTTTT. Residues: CSVERGQGGEWELFF.